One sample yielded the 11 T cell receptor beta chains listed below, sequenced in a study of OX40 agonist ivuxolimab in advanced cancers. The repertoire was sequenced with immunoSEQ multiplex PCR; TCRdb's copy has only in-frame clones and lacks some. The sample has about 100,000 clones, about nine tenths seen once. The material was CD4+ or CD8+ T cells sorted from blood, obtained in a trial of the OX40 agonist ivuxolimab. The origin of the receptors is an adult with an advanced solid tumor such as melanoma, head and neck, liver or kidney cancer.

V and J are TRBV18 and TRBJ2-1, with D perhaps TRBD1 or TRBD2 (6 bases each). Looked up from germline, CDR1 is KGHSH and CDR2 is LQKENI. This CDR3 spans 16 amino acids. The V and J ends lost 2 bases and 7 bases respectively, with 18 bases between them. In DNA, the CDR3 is TGTGCCAGCTCACCATTTACAGCAGGGGCGGGGAATGAGCAGTTCTTC. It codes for CASSPFTAGAGNEQFF.

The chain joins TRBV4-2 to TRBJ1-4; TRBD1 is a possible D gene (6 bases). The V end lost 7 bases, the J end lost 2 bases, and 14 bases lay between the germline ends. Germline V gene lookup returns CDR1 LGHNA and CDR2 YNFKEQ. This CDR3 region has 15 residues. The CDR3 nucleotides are TGTGCCAGCACCTCGGCCCAGGGGACTAATGAAAAACTGTTTTTT. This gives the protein CASTSAQGTNEKLFF.

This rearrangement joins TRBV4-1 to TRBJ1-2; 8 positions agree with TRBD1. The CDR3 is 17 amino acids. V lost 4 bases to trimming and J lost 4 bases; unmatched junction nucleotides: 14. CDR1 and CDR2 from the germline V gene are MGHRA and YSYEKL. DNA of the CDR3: TGCGCCAGCAGCCCTGAATCCGGGACAGGCTTTCTCTATGGCTACACCTTC. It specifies CASSPESGTGFLYGYTF.

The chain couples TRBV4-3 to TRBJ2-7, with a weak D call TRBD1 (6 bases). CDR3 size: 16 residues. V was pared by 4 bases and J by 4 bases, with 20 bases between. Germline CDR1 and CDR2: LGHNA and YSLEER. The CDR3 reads CASSPGAGLVRYEQYF. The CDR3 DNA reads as TGCGCCAGCAGCCCAGGGGCGGGTCTCGTGCGTTACGAGCAGTACTTC.

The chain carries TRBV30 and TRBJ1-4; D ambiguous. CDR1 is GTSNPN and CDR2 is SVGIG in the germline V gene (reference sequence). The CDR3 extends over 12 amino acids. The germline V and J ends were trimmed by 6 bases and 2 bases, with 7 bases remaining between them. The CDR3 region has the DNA TGTGCCTGCAGGACGACTAATGAAAAACTGTTTTTT. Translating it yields CACRTTNEKLFF.

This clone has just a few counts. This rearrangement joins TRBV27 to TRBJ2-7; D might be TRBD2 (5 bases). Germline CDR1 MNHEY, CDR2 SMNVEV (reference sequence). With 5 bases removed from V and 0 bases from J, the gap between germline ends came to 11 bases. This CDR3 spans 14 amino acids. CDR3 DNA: TGTGCCAGCAGTCCACGACTACTCTCCTACGAGCAGTACTTC. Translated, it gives CASSPRLLSYEQYF.

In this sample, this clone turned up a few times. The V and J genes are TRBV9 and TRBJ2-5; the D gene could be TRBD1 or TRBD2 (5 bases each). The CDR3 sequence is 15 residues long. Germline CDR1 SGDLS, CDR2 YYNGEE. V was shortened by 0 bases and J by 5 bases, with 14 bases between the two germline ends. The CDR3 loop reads CASSVDRTSGETQYF. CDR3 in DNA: TGTGCCAGCAGCGTAGATAGGACATCGGGGGAGACCCAGTACTTC.

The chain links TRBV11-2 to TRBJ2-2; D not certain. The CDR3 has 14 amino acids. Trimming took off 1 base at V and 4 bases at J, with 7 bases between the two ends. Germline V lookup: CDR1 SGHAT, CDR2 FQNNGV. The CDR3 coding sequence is TGTGCCAGCAGCTTAGTTTCCGGCACCGGGGAGCTGTTTTTT. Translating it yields CASSLVSGTGELFF.

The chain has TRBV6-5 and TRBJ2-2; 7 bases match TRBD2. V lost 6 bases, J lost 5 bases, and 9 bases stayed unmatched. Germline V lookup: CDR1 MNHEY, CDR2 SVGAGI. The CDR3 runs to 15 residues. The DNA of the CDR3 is TGTGCCAGCAGAAAAAGGGAGGGCCTTACCGGGGAGCTGTTTTTT. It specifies CASRKREGLTGELFF.

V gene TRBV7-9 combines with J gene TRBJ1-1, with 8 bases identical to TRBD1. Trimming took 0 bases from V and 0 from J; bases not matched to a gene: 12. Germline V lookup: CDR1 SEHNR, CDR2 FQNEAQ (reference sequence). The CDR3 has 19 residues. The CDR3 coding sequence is TGTGCCAGCAGCTTAGCACAGGGGGGGTTGTTATTCTTGAACACTGAAGCTTTCTTT. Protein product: CASSLAQGGLLFLNTEAFF.

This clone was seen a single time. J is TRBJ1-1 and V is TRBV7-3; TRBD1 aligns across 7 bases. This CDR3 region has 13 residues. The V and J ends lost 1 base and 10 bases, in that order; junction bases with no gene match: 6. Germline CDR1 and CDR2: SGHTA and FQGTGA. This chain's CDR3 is CASSLNRDSGAFF. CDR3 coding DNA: TGTGCCAGCAGCTTAAATCGGGACAGCGGAGCTTTCTTT. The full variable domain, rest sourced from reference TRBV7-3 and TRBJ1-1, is GAGVSQTPSNKVTEKGKYVELRCDPISGHTALYWYRQSLGQGPEFLIYFQGTGAADDSGLPNDRFFAVRPEGSVSTLKIQRTERGDSAVYLCASSLNRDSGAFFGQGTRLTVV.